One T cell receptor (beta chain) is described in this entry. Its antigen is not identified. At one of its ends the junction is not consistent with the germline gene, which may arise from a read error. The sample belongs to a study of metastatic and nonmetastatic thyroid tumors. Study overall: Thyroid patients, malignant and benign, had repertoires compared across blood and tumor or nodule tissue. Study-wide points: Reportedly, malignant thyroid tumors had significantly higher TCR beta diversity than benign nodules, in blood and tumor.

CDR1 is SGHAT and CDR2 is FQNNGV in the germline V gene. The CDR3 loop spans 11 amino acids. TCRdb reassembled clones from the PCR reads with MiXCR. The data contain under 40,000 clones, approximately 18% of them singletons. Prior to thyroid surgery, none of the patients had received any treatment. V and J are TRBV11-2 and TRBJ2-7; TRBD2 might be the D (6 bases). The sequence was collected from a male donor with papillary thyroid cancer or a benign thyroid nodule (not recorded which). Some clones in this sample may be carry-over from other donors' samples. What was sequenced was blood. DNA of the CDR3: TGTGCCAGCCTTCGGGGGTACGAGCAGCACTTC. It translates to CASLRGYEQHF.